Listed below are T cell receptor beta chains from one sample, sequenced in a study of cytomegalovirus exposure and HLA in healthy donors. Clones were read by immunoSEQ multiplex PCR, and TCRdb kept only the in-frame ones, dropping some. Among 250,000 or so clones, about 80% were seen once, and the ten largest hold around 8%. The sample consisted of PBMCs. These receptors were collected from a woman aged 60 to 75 in good health and CMV-seropositive. CDR3s include the opening cysteine and the closing phenylalanine or tryptophan. A D gene is named only where the DNA matches it firmly. A clone size is listed for some rows: how often the clone was seen (once, few, many), or a class if it is expanded.

J gene | clone size | D gene | V gene | CDR3 DNA | CDR3 protein
TRBJ2-3 | - | - | TRBV7-9 | TGTGCCAGCAGCTTAGGGCGCAGGGGAGTTGGCACAGATACGCAGTATTTT | CASSLGRRGVGTDTQYF
TRBJ1-4 | - | TRBD1 | TRBV5-1 | TGCGCCAGCAGCCGGTCAGGGGGCGATAATGAAAAACTGTTTTTT | CASSRSGGDNEKLFF
TRBJ2-7 | once | TRBD1 | TRBV5-4 | TGTGCCAGCAGCCCCGAACGAAGGACAGGTAACGAGCAGTACTTC | CASSPERRTGNEQYF
TRBJ2-7 | - | TRBD2 | TRBV14 | TGTGCCAGCAGGAAAACTGCGGGGGATTCCCACGAGCAGTACTTC | CASRKTAGDSHEQYF
TRBJ2-1 | - | TRBD2 | TRBV7-7 | TGTGCCAGCAGCCTAAGAGGCGGACTAGCGGGAGCCGGGGAGCAGTTCTTC | CASSLRGGLAGAGEQFF
TRBJ2-1 | few | TRBD2 | TRBV11-3 | TGTGCCAGCAGCTCTTGGGGGGGAGAGCAGTTCTTC | CASSSWGGEQFF
TRBJ1-4 | - | - | TRBV9 | TGTGCCAGCAGCGCCTCCCAGGGTAGTGAAAAACTGTTTTTT | CASSASQGSEKLFF
TRBJ2-3 | few | - | TRBV4-2 | TGTGCCAGCAGCCAAGTGGTGGGAGCGGCCGATACGCAGTATTTT | CASSQVVGAADTQYF
TRBJ2-7 | - | TRBD1 | TRBV29-1 | TGCAGCGCCACGGAACCGGGACAGGGGGCCCTCGAGCAGTACTTC | CSATEPGQGALEQYF
TRBJ1-1 | - | TRBD1 | TRBV10-3 | TGTGCCATCAGTCACCCGACAGGGGTAGGCACTGAAGCTTTCTTT | CAISHPTGVGTEAFF
TRBJ2-3 | - | - | TRBV6-5 | TGTGCCAGCAGTTACTCGGGACTGATGGGAGCTACGCAGTATTTT | CASSYSGLMGATQYF
TRBJ2-7 | - | TRBD1 | TRBV7-9 | TGTGCCAGCAGCTTAAAAGGGGGCGGGTACGAGCAGTACTTC | CASSLKGGGYEQYF
TRBJ1-1 | - | TRBD1 | TRBV25-1 | TGTGCCAGCAGCCAGATTGGGACAGGGCCCTACACTGAAGCTTTCTTT | CASSQIGTGPYTEAFF
TRBJ2-1 | - | TRBD1 | TRBV4-1 | TGCGCCAGCAGCCCGACAGGGGATGAGCAGTTCTTC | CASSPTGDEQFF
TRBJ1-4 | once | - | TRBV7-9 | TGTGCCTTCTGGAGGGAGACTAATGAAAAACTGTTTTTT | CAFWRETNEKLFF
TRBJ1-3 | few | - | TRBV9 | TGTGCCAGCAGCGTAGATTCGGGGAATGGAAACACCATATATTTT | CASSVDSGNGNTIYF
TRBJ2-5 | few | - | TRBV25-1 | TGTGCCAGCAGTTTCCAGGGGAACCAAGAGACCCAGTACTTC | CASSFQGNQETQYF
TRBJ1-1 | few | - | TRBV19 | TGTGCCAGTATCTCCTTGGGGGGGACTGAAGCTTTCTTT | CASISLGGTEAFF
TRBJ1-1 | - | TRBD1 | TRBV5-8 | TGTGCCAGCAGAAAGGACAGGGCCACTGAAGCTTTCTTT | CASRKDRATEAFF
TRBJ2-2 | - | - | TRBV27 | TGTGCCAGCAGTTTTCGGGACACCGGGGAGCTGTTTTTT | CASSFRDTGELFF
TRBJ2-7 | - | TRBD2 | TRBV11-1 | TGTGCCAGCAGCTCATTCCCGGGACTAAAATCTAACTCCTACGAGCAGTACTTC | CASSSFPGLKSNSYEQYF
TRBJ2-1 | - | - | TRBV20-1 | TGCAGTGCTAGGAGGTGGGATGAGCAGTTCTTC | CSARRWDEQFF